The rows below give T cell receptor beta chains drawn from one sample of a study of T cell repertoires in cytomegalovirus infection. Using its own MiXCR run on the reads, TCRdb lists one record per CDR3 protein. The sample has under 200,000 distinct CDR3 sequences, more than 9% seen once. The sample taken for sequencing was PBMCs. Source of these receptors: a human donor in good health (CMV status not recorded). Some clones in this sample may be carry-over from other donors' samples. Each CDR3 is given with its conserved first and last residue. Fields, in order: clone size, V gene, J gene, D gene, CDR3 protein, CDR3 DNA. The D gene is left open where the match is weak. Some rows have no size entry. The others give once, few or many, or a class for an expanded clone.

size: few; V: TRBV5-6; J: TRBJ1-3; D: .; CDR3: CASSAQGYSGNTIYF; DNA: TGTGCCAGCAGCGCGCAGGGATACTCTGGAAACACCATATATTTT
size: many; V: TRBV7-9; J: TRBJ1-4; D: TRBD1; CDR3: CASSLDRGGEKLFF; DNA: TGTGCCAGCAGCTTAGACAGGGGAGGAGAAAAACTGTTTTTT
size: .; V: TRBV2; J: TRBJ2-1; D: TRBD1; CDR3: CASRAGRDRGFNEQFF; DNA: TGTGCCAGCAGAGCCGGCCGGGACAGGGGGTTCAATGAGCAGTTCTTC
size: few; V: TRBV5-4; J: TRBJ2-7; D: TRBD1; CDR3: CASSLVGQDYEQYF; DNA: TGTGCCAGCAGCTTGGTGGGACAGGACTACGAGCAGTACTTC
size: few; V: TRBV7-2; J: TRBJ1-5; D: .; CDR3: CASSLAGVARGNQPQHF; DNA: TGTGCCAGCAGCTTAGCAGGAGTGGCTAGGGGCAATCAGCCCCAGCATTTT
size: .; V: TRBV24-1; J: TRBJ2-1; D: TRBD1; CDR3: CAAGQGLNEQFF; DNA: TGTGCCGCGGGACAGGGGTTGAATGAGCAGTTCTTC
size: .; V: TRBV27; J: TRBJ1-1; D: .; CDR3: CASSLSRGAMNTEAFF; DNA: TGTGCCAGCAGTTTATCGCGGGGGGCAATGAACACTGAAGCTTTCTTT
size: many; V: TRBV20-1; J: TRBJ2-7; D: .; CDR3: CSARAAPSEQYF; DNA: TGCAGTGCTAGGGCAGCCCCGAGCGAGCAGTACTTC
size: few; V: TRBV7-9; J: TRBJ2-7; D: TRBD1; CDR3: CASSSDRVGHEQYF; DNA: TGTGCCAGCAGCTCAGACAGGGTTGGCCACGAGCAGTACTTC
size: many; V: TRBV4-2; J: TRBJ1-4; D: .; CDR3: CASSQGTRGEKLFF; DNA: TGTGCCAGCAGCCAAGGGACCAGGGGTGAAAAACTGTTTTTT
size: .; V: TRBV29-1; J: TRBJ1-2; D: .; CDR3: CSVLGLSEDYGYTF; DNA: TGCAGCGTTCTGGGGCTCAGTGAAGACTATGGCTACACCTTC
size: many; V: TRBV7-2; J: TRBJ2-7; D: TRBD1; CDR3: CASSPAPGTGGAYEQYF; DNA: TGTGCCAGCAGCCCCGCTCCCGGGACAGGGGGCGCCTACGAGCAGTACTTC
size: few; V: TRBV23-1; J: TRBJ2-7; D: .; CDR3: CASSPDPVEYIEQYF; DNA: TGCGCCAGCAGTCCAGACCCGGTAGAGTACATCGAGCAGTACTTC
size: few; V: TRBV6-1; J: TRBJ1-2; D: .; CDR3: CASSSPTGFSYTF; DNA: TGTGCCAGCAGTAGTCCTACAGGGTTTAGCTACACCTTC
size: few; V: TRBV11-2; J: TRBJ2-2; D: .; CDR3: CASSSSGGGELFF; DNA: TGTGCCAGCAGCTCAAGTGGTGGCGGGGAGCTGTTTTTT
size: few; V: TRBV27; J: TRBJ1-2; D: .; CDR3: CASSLLSRGRSGYTF; DNA: TGTGCCAGCAGTTTATTGTCCAGGGGCCGGTCTGGCTACACCTTC
size: many; V: TRBV7-2; J: TRBJ2-7; D: .; CDR3: CASSPGGRQSYEQYF; DNA: TGTGCCAGCAGCCCCGGGGGCAGACAATCCTACGAGCAGTACTTC
size: many; V: TRBV7-2; J: TRBJ1-2; D: TRBD1; CDR3: CASSLAIAGGRGYTF; DNA: TGTGCCAGCAGCTTAGCGATAGCAGGGGGCCGGGGCTACACCTTC
size: many; V: TRBV12-3/TRBV12-4; J: TRBJ2-1; D: TRBD2; CDR3: CASSLGTSGSIEQFF; DNA: TGTGCCAGCAGCCTCGGGACTAGCGGGAGTATTGAGCAGTTCTTC
size: .; V: TRBV20-1; J: TRBJ2-5; D: .; CDR3: CSAVGTLQETQYF; DNA: TGCAGTGCTGTAGGGACGCTACAAGAGACCCAGTACTTC
size: .; V: TRBV12-3/TRBV12-4; J: TRBJ2-3; D: .; CDR3: CASRGRETDTQYF; DNA: TGTGCCAGCAGAGGCCGCGAAACAGATACGCAGTATTTT
size: many; V: TRBV7-8; J: TRBJ1-5; D: .; CDR3: CASSLDGVQPQHF; DNA: TGTGCCAGCAGCTTAGATGGGGTCCAGCCCCAGCATTTT
size: many; V: TRBV6-1; J: TRBJ1-1; D: .; CDR3: CASSPFVIRGGVNTEAFF; DNA: TGTGCCAGCAGTCCATTCGTCATTCGGGGGGGGGTGAACACTGAAGCTTTCTTT
size: many; V: TRBV7-9; J: TRBJ2-5; D: TRBD1; CDR3: CAVQGAETQYF; DNA: TGTGCCGTCCAGGGGGCAGAGACCCAGTACTTC
size: many; V: TRBV6-6; J: TRBJ1-5; D: .; CDR3: CASSYSAGSNQPQHF; DNA: TGTGCCAGCAGTTACTCGGCAGGGAGCAATCAGCCCCAGCATTTT
size: many; V: TRBV7-7; J: TRBJ2-5; D: .; CDR3: CASSLIGVAEQETQYF; DNA: TGTGCTAGCAGCTTAATAGGGGTAGCGGAACAAGAGACCCAGTACTTC
size: few; V: TRBV4-3; J: TRBJ2-1; D: TRBD2; CDR3: CASSLGGAQGNEQFF; DNA: TGCGCCAGCAGCCTCGGGGGGGCGCAGGGGAATGAGCAGTTCTTC
size: .; V: TRBV29-1; J: TRBJ2-5; D: TRBD1; CDR3: CSGGTGDGTQYF; DNA: TGCAGCGGGGGGACAGGGGATGGGACCCAGTACTTC
size: many; V: TRBV7-2; J: TRBJ1-2; D: .; CDR3: CASSLDAQRGYTF; DNA: TGTGCCAGCAGCTTAGACGCACAACGTGGCTACACCTTC
size: few; V: TRBV5-6; J: TRBJ1-1; D: .; CDR3: CASSPTRDTEAFF; DNA: TGTGCCAGCAGCCCGACCAGGGACACTGAAGCTTTCTTT
size: few; V: TRBV20-1; J: TRBJ2-5; D: TRBD2; CDR3: CSATGTRRTWETQYF; DNA: TGCAGTGCTACCGGGACTAGAAGGACTTGGGAGACCCAGTACTTC
size: .; V: TRBV20-1; J: TRBJ1-1; D: .; CDR3: CSARTEGKTAFF; DNA: TGCAGTGCTAGGACAGAGGGAAAGACGGCTTTCTTT
size: few; V: TRBV2; J: TRBJ2-3; D: TRBD2; CDR3: CASSEERGKLDTQYF; DNA: TGTGCCAGCAGTGAGGAGCGGGGAAAACTAGATACGCAGTATTTT
size: medium-sized; V: TRBV7-2; J: TRBJ2-3; D: .; CDR3: CASSLGSTDTQYF; DNA: TGTGCCAGCAGCTTGGGGAGCACAGATACGCAGTATTTT
size: few; V: TRBV30; J: TRBJ1-3; D: TRBD1; CDR3: CACAGGPPGSGNTIYF; DNA: TGTGCCTGTGCAGGGGGCCCTCCCGGCTCTGGAAACACCATATATTTT
size: many; V: TRBV9; J: TRBJ2-3; D: TRBD2; CDR3: CASSVVLGTRHTDTQYF; DNA: TGTGCCAGCAGCGTAGTTTTAGGGACTAGACACACAGATACGCAGTATTTT
size: many; V: TRBV6-2/TRBV6-3; J: TRBJ2-2; D: .; CDR3: CASRPRVGGQNTGELFF; DNA: TGTGCCAGCAGGCCTCGAGTGGGGGGACAGAACACCGGGGAGCTGTTTTTT
size: many; V: TRBV12-3/TRBV12-4; J: TRBJ2-2; D: .; CDR3: CASTPFLGFANTGELFF; DNA: TGTGCCAGCACCCCCTTTTTGGGGTTCGCGAACACCGGGGAGCTGTTTTTT
size: .; V: TRBV4-1; J: TRBJ2-1; D: TRBD2; CDR3: CASSLKRGGLYEQFF; DNA: TGCGCCAGCAGCCTCAAGCGGGGGGGCTTATATGAGCAGTTCTTC
size: .; V: TRBV27; J: TRBJ1-6; D: .; CDR3: CASSLDGIPNSPLHF; DNA: TGTGCCAGCAGTTTAGACGGGATTCCAAATTCACCCCTCCACTTT
size: many; V: TRBV7-2; J: TRBJ2-1; D: .; CDR3: CASSLEGGNLNEQFF; DNA: TGTGCCAGCAGCTTAGAGGGGGGGAATCTCAATGAGCAGTTCTTC
size: .; V: TRBV7-6; J: TRBJ2-7; D: TRBD2; CDR3: CASSLERGRADEQYF; DNA: TGTGCCAGCAGCTTAGAACGCGGGAGGGCCGACGAGCAGTACTTC
size: many; V: TRBV28; J: TRBJ2-5; D: TRBD1; CDR3: CASSLTGGGKTQYF; DNA: TGTGCCAGCAGTTTGACAGGGGGCGGAAAGACCCAGTACTTC
size: .; V: TRBV5-1; J: TRBJ2-7; D: TRBD2; CDR3: CASSLASPTSVPSYEQYF; DNA: TGCGCCAGCAGCTTGGCCTCGCCGACTAGCGTGCCCTCCTACGAGCAGTACTTC
size: many; V: TRBV29-1; J: TRBJ1-2; D: .; CDR3: CSVETRTALNYGYTF; DNA: TGCAGCGTTGAAACACGGACAGCACTTAACTATGGCTACACCTTC
size: few; V: TRBV28; J: TRBJ2-2; D: TRBD2; CDR3: CASSKTSGIRTGELFF; DNA: TGTGCCAGCAGTAAGACTAGCGGGATAAGGACCGGGGAGCTGTTTTTT
size: few; V: TRBV6-2/TRBV6-3; J: TRBJ2-1; D: .; CDR3: CASKSKAPTGEQFF; DNA: TGTGCCAGCAAGTCAAAGGCCCCGACAGGCGAGCAGTTCTTC
size: many; V: TRBV7-2; J: TRBJ2-4; D: TRBD2; CDR3: CASSLNSGSANIQYF; DNA: TGTGCCAGCAGCTTGAATAGCGGGAGCGCAAACATTCAGTACTTC
size: .; V: TRBV7-2; J: TRBJ1-1; D: TRBD1; CDR3: CASSLEDRVGSEAFF; DNA: TGTGCCAGCAGCTTAGAGGACAGGGTGGGATCTGAAGCTTTCTTT
size: many; V: TRBV11-2; J: TRBJ1-1; D: .; CDR3: CASSFWGASEAFF; DNA: TGTGCCAGCAGCTTTTGGGGGGCCTCTGAAGCTTTCTTT
size: many; V: TRBV7-2; J: TRBJ2-3; D: TRBD2; CDR3: CASSLDRLAGVSTDTQYF; DNA: TGTGCCAGCAGCTTAGATCGTCTAGCGGGAGTGAGCACAGATACGCAGTATTTT
size: many; V: TRBV5-5; J: TRBJ2-3; D: .; CDR3: CASSFWGMDTQYF; DNA: TGTGCCAGCAGCTTCTGGGGTATGGATACGCAGTATTTT
size: few; V: TRBV9; J: TRBJ2-7; D: .; CDR3: CASSVNPAYEQYF; DNA: TGTGCCAGCAGCGTAAACCCTGCCTACGAGCAGTACTTC
size: .; V: TRBV25-1; J: TRBJ1-5; D: .; CDR3: CASSEIGVGQPQHF; DNA: TGTGCCAGCAGTGAAATAGGGGTGGGGCAGCCCCAGCATTTT
size: many; V: TRBV19; J: TRBJ1-1; D: TRBD1; CDR3: CASTHQGDRLNTEAFF; DNA: TGTGCCAGTACCCACCAGGGGGACAGATTGAACACTGAAGCTTTCTTT
size: .; V: TRBV19; J: TRBJ2-4; D: .; CDR3: CASPPTADKNIQYF; DNA: TGTGCCAGTCCACCGACAGCCGACAAAAACATTCAGTACTTC
size: .; V: TRBV12-3/TRBV12-4; J: TRBJ1-2; D: .; CDR3: CASSPGQTYGYTF; DNA: TGTGCCAGCAGCCCCGGACAGACCTATGGCTACACCTTC
size: many; V: TRBV4-2; J: TRBJ2-3; D: TRBD1; CDR3: CASSQGDRADTQYF; DNA: TGTGCCAGCAGCCAAGGAGACAGGGCAGATACGCAGTATTTT